This T cell receptor beta chain originates from a study of CD8+ T cells in alopecia areata. Study outcomes and limitations: Scalp clonality and expanded CD8+ clones among the top 100 were significantly decreased by tofacitinib. Many expanded lesional clones persisted in scalp and blood during tofacitinib. Lesional scalp displayed greater clonality than normal scalp, most notably in alopecia totalis/universalis.

Treatment in this sample: oral pan-JAK inhibitor, 5-10 mg twice daily. Extracted RNA was reverse transcribed into cDNA, the sequencing template. Repertoires were generated with immunoSEQ multiplex PCR, while TCRdb's copy carries only in-frame clones and drops some. The data hold 110,000 or so clones, with 56% observed a single time. In this sample, this clone turned up a few times. Its antigen is still unknown. The length of the CDR3 is 12 residues. The germline V gene encodes CDR1 SQVTM and CDR2 ANQGSEA. Trimming pared 7 bases from V and 4 bases from J, leaving 11 bases between. The origin of this receptor is a human donor with alopecia areata. The sequenced sample was CD4+ T cells sorted from blood, obtained at week 24, from a patient treated with tofacitinib. This chain links TRBV29-1 with TRBJ2-1; D remains ambiguous. CDR3 loop: CSGRADYNEQFF. The CDR3 nucleotides are TGCAGCGGACGAGCAGATTACAATGAGCAGTTCTTC.